What follows are 16 T cell receptor beta chains derived from one specimen sequenced in a study of control samples from healthy donors and cancer patients. Assay: immunoSEQ multiplex PCR; the TCRdb copy retains only in-frame clones and omits some. The data hold roughly 120,000 clones, with 90% to 95% observed a single time. Specimen: blood. Every receptor here comes from a woman aged 18-29 years in good health.

In DNA form, the CDR3 reads TGTGCCAGCAGCTTAGTACAAACTAGCGGGGGGAACAATGAGCAGTTCTTC. It translates to CASSLVQTSGGNNEQFF. The chain couples TRBV7-9 to TRBJ2-1; 12 bases match TRBD2. V lost 1 base, J lost 5 bases, and 6 bases stayed unmatched. CDR1 SEHNR and CDR2 FQNEAQ come from the germline V gene (reference sequence). The length of the CDR3 is 17 residues.

This CDR3 is CASSRSGTDNQPQHF. For the CDR3, the DNA is TGTGCCAGCAGCAGATCCGGGACAGACAATCAGCCCCAGCATTTT. V is TRBV7-2 and J is TRBJ1-5; the match to TRBD1 covers 7 bases. Germline V gene sequence: CDR1 SGHTA, CDR2 FQGNSA. The CDR3 totals 15 residues. Trimming removed 5 bases from V and 3 bases from J; junction bases left unmatched: 7.

The chain recombines TRBV28 with TRBJ2-3; D is ambiguous. The V gene lost 5 bases and the J gene lost 0 bases, with 3 bases spanning the gap. This CDR3 has 12 residues. Germline CDR1 MDHEN, CDR2 SYDVKM. The CDR3 sequence is CASSVSTDTQYF. The CDR3 DNA is TGTGCCAGCAGTGTGAGCACAGATACGCAGTATTTT.

The chain has TRBV27 and TRBJ2-2; D is possibly TRBD1 (6 bases). Trimming removed 5 bases from V and 0 bases from J, with 16 bases in between. Germline CDR1 is MNHEY and CDR2 is SMNVEV (reference sequence). This CDR3 is built from 17 residues. The CDR3 bases are TGTGCCAGCAGTCCCCTTATGGACAGCGCGAACACCGGGGAGCTGTTTTTT. Translated: CASSPLMDSANTGELFF.

The chain links TRBV5-1 to TRBJ2-3; D may be TRBD1 (5 bases). Germline V gene lookup returns CDR1 SGHRS and CDR2 YFSETQ. V lost 2 bases and J 0 bases, leaving 10 bases between the germline ends. This CDR3 has 15 residues. CDR3 in amino acids: CASSLQEPSTDTQYF. Written as DNA, the CDR3 is TGCGCCAGCAGCTTACAGGAGCCCAGCACAGATACGCAGTATTTT.

CDR3 DNA: TGTGCCAGCAGGAATGGCAAGGGATCTGATTCCTACGAGCAGTACTTC. Encoded protein: CASRNGKGSDSYEQYF. This chain links TRBV28 with TRBJ2-7, with D uncertain. From germline, CDR1 is MDHEN and CDR2 SYDVKM. This CDR3 has 16 amino acids. With 6 bases removed from V and 1 base from J, the gap between germline ends came to 19 bases.

As DNA, the CDR3 is TGTGCCAGCAGCCCTAACTTTTACGAGCAGTACTTC. This codes for CASSPNFYEQYF. The rearrangement links TRBV7-2 to TRBJ2-7; D remains ambiguous. This CDR3 is built from 12 residues. Germline CDR1 SGHTA, CDR2 FQGNSA. V lost 5 bases, J lost 4 bases, and 9 bases lay in between.

The chain recombines TRBV5-1 with TRBJ2-7, with D possibly matching TRBD1 (6 bases). CDR1 and CDR2 from the germline V gene are SGHRS and YFSETQ. CDR3 length: 17 residues. Trimming took 3 bases from V and 1 from J, leaving 20 bases between them. The CDR3: CASSSAPWGQGSYEQYF. The CDR3 DNA sequence: TGCGCCAGCAGCTCGGCCCCTTGGGGGCAGGGATCCTACGAGCAGTACTTC.

The V gene is TRBV29-1, the J gene TRBJ1-1; 8 bases line up with TRBD1. With 7 bases clipped from V and 6 bases from J, the junction kept 7 bases outside the gene matches. Germline V gene data show CDR1 as SQVTM and CDR2 as ANQGSEA. CDR3 length: 12 residues. The CDR3, as DNA: TGCAGCGCTCAGACAGGGGCCCCTGAAGCTTTCTTT. Protein sequence: CSAQTGAPEAFF.

This chain joins TRBV7-2 and TRBJ2-1; TRBD2 aligns across 9 bases. This CDR3 is 17 amino acids long. V shed 5 bases and J 6 bases; nucleotides not matched to a gene: 14. Per the germline V gene, CDR1 is SGHTA and CDR2 is FQGNSA. The CDR3 is CASSAREPGLALNEQFF. The CDR3 DNA reads TGTGCCAGCAGCGCAAGGGAACCGGGACTAGCCCTCAATGAGCAGTTCTTC.

The gene calls are TRBV2 and TRBJ2-7, with 8 bases matching TRBD2. CDR3 length: 13 residues. Germline assignment: CDR1 SNHLY and CDR2 FYNNEI. V was clipped by 11 bases and J by 2 bases; unmatched bases: 8. For the CDR3, the DNA is TGTGCCGGGCAGCGGGGGACCGCCTACGAGCAGTACTTC. It is translated as CAGQRGTAYEQYF.

The chain combines TRBV29-1 with TRBJ2-7; a weak D match, TRBD1 (5 bases). This CDR3 has 13 residues. Germline V lookup: CDR1 SQVTM, CDR2 ANQGSEA. Between the trimmed V and J ends, which lost 6 bases and 5 bases, there was a span of 17 bases. The CDR3 DNA is TGCAGCGTCCAAATAGATGGGGCCCACGAGCAGTACTTC. This gives the protein CSVQIDGAHEQYF.

The chain has TRBV27 and TRBJ1-1; TRBD1 is a possible D gene (5 bases). Trimming left V 6 bases short and J 0 bases short, with 14 bases between. There are 15 residues in the CDR3. Per the germline V gene, CDR1 is MNHEY and CDR2 is SMNVEV (reference sequence). Here the CDR3 DNA reads TGTGCCAGCAGACCTATGGGGGGTTTGAACACTGAAGCTTTCTTT. The encoded protein is CASRPMGGLNTEAFF.

The chain is built from TRBV28 and TRBJ1-2; 7 bases fit TRBD1. The length of the CDR3 is 12 residues. CDR1 is MDHEN, CDR2 SYDVKM, per germline. V trimming: 5 bases; J trimming: 8 bases; junction bases outside the gene matches: 5. Here the CDR3 reads CASSAAGGGYTF. CDR3 in DNA: TGTGCCAGCAGTGCTGCAGGGGGAGGCTACACCTTC.

A word on this clone: The identical CDR3 is also encoded by other nucleotide sequences in the sample. The chain carries TRBV5-6 and TRBJ1-1; D remains unclear. Germline CDR1 reads SGHDT; CDR2 reads YYEEEE. Trimming stripped 2 bases from V and 3 bases from J, with 5 bases between. The CDR3 runs to 12 residues. CDR3 nucleotides: TGTGCCAGCAGCTTTAGGGACACTGAAGCTTTCTTT. Protein: CASSFRDTEAFF.

This chain uses TRBV4-3 with TRBJ1-2, with TRBD1 as a possible D gene (6 bases). This CDR3 contains 14 residues. The V gene lost 5 bases and the J gene lost 5 bases, with 15 bases spanning the gap. Germline CDR1 is LGHNA and CDR2 is YSLEER. CDR3 sequence: CASSRQASEYGYTF. The DNA for the CDR3 is TGCGCCAGCAGCAGACAGGCCTCGGAATATGGCTACACCTTC.